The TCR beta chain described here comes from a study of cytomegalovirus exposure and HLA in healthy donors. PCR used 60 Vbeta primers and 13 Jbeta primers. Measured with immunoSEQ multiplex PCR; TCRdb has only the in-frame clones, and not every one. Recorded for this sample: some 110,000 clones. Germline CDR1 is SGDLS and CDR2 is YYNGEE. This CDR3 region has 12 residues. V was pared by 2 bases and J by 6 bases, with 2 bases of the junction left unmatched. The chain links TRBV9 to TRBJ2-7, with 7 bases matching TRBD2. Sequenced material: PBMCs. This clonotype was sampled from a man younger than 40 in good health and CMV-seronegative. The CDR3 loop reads CASSVGGGEQYF. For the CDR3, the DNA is TGTGCCAGCAGCGTGGGGGGGGGCGAGCAGTACTTC.